The 24 T cell receptor beta chains reported below all come from one sample, sequenced in a study of blood T cells in healthy people across ages. Sample-barcoded 5' priming and a J-beta primer mix drove a second PCR of roughly 7 to 11 cycles. One entry per CDR3 protein, called by TCRdb with MiXCR from the 5' RACE reads. The table has 600,000 to 800,000 distinct CDR3 sequences, more than 20% seen once; the top ten hold around 3.4%. Sequencing input: blood. The source is a man in his 70s in good health.

The chain uses TRBV20-1 and TRBJ2-1; D remains ambiguous. CDR3 length: 12 amino acids. Germline assignment: CDR1 DFQATT and CDR2 SNEGSKA (reference sequence). The germline V and J ends were trimmed by 3 bases and 4 bases, with 7 bases remaining between them. Written as DNA, the CDR3 is TGCAGTGCTAGTTATGGGTACAATGAGCAGTTCTTC. Its protein product is CSASYGYNEQFF.

This clonotype was detected only a few times. The chain carries TRBV7-6 and TRBJ2-5, with D unclear. The J call may be faulty, since TRBJ2-7 better matches the DNA end. The CDR3 is made up of 13 amino acids. The V gene's germline CDR1 is SGHVS and CDR2 FNYEAQ. CDR3 protein: CASSAQISYEQYF. The CDR3 region has the DNA TGTGCCAGCAGCGCACAAATCTCCTACGAGCAGTACTTC.

This clonotype was recorded a few times. The V and J genes are TRBV9 and TRBJ2-7; 8 nucleotides line up with TRBD2. This CDR3 comprises 13 residues. The junction had 5 bases not matched to a gene; V was cut back by 4 bases and J by 5 bases. Germline assignment: CDR1 SGDLS and CDR2 YYNGEE. CDR3 region: CASSTSGSHEQYF. The CDR3 nucleotides are TGTGCCAGCAGCACCAGCGGGAGCCACGAGCAGTACTTC. Filled out from reference TRBV9 and TRBJ2-7, the complete variable domain reads DSGVTQTPKHLITATGQRVTLRCSPRSGDLSVYWYQQSLDQGLQFLIQYYNGEERAKGNILERFSAQQFPDLHSELNLSSLELGDSALYFCASSTSGSHEQYFGPGTRLTVT.

This clonotype appeared a few times. This chain uses TRBV12-3 or TRBV12-4 with TRBJ1-1; TRBD1 is a possible D gene (5 bases). Deletions cut 7 bases from V and 1 base from J, with 10 bases between. This CDR3 contains 13 residues. CDR3 DNA sequence: TGTGCCAGCACTCGGGGGAGGAACACTGAAGCTTTCTTT. This codes for CASTRGRNTEAFF.

This clonotype has just a few counts. This chain joins TRBV24-1 and TRBJ2-5; unclear D gene. Germline CDR1 KGHDR, CDR2 SFDVKD. With 0 bases removed from V and 3 bases from J, the gap between germline ends came to 13 bases. The CDR3 runs 16 residues. DNA for the CDR3: TGTGCCACCAGTGATTTGAAGGTGATTGGGGAAGAGACCCAGTACTTC. Protein sequence: CATSDLKVIGEETQYF.

A single count supports this clonotype. The chain employs TRBV4-3 and TRBJ2-2; TRBD2 is a possible D gene (6 bases). CDR1 and CDR2 (germline): LGHNA, YSLEER. V gave up 0 bases and J gave up 7 bases, with 12 bases separating them. The CDR3 has 15 residues. CDR3 nucleotide sequence: TGCGCCAGCAGCCAAGAAAGGGGAGGTAACGGGGAGCTGTTTTTT. It is translated as CASSQERGGNGELFF.

This clonotype came up once. The chain uses TRBV20-1 and TRBJ2-7; possible D gene TRBD1, 6 bases. Trimming removed 7 bases from V and 5 bases from J, with 12 bases in between. The CDR3 has 11 residues. In germline, CDR1 is DFQATT, CDR2 SNEGSKA (reference sequence). CDR3 in DNA: TGCAGTGTAGGGACATTGAACGAGCAGTACTTC. It encodes CSVGTLNEQYF.

In its sample, this clonotype was seen a few times. This chain connects TRBV29-1 to TRBJ2-5, with 7 bases matching TRBD1. CDR3 length equals 11 residues. The V gene end was trimmed by 7 bases and the J gene end by 5 bases; junction bases not matched to a gene: 4. Germline V CDR1 and CDR2: SQVTM, ANQGSEA. CDR3 loop: CSDLQGETQYF. Here the CDR3 DNA reads TGCAGCGACCTACAGGGGGAGACCCAGTACTTC. Looking up the rest from reference TRBV29-1 and TRBJ2-5 gives the full variable domain: SAVISQKPSRDICQRGTSLTIQCQVDSQVTMMFWYRQQPGQSLTLIATANQGSEATYESGFVIDKFPISRPNLTFSTLTVSNMSPEDSSIYLCSDLQGETQYFGPGTRLLVL.

This clonotype came up a few times. The gene calls are TRBV2 and TRBJ2-5; D possibly corresponds to TRBD1 (6 bases). Germline assignment: CDR1 SNHLY and CDR2 FYNNEI. V dropped 7 bases and J dropped 0 bases, with 9 bases sitting between them. The CDR3 sequence is 13 residues long. CDR3 coding DNA: TGTGCCAGCAACCGGGACAACCAAGAGACCCAGTACTTC. This encodes CASNRDNQETQYF.

This clonotype was observed a few times. The chain employs TRBV20-1 and TRBJ2-5; the D call may be TRBD1 or TRBD2 (6 bases each). CDR1 is DFQATT, CDR2 SNEGSKA, per germline (reference sequence). CDR3 size: 14 residues. With 1 base removed from V and 5 bases from J, the gap between germline ends came to 14 bases. CDR3: CSARGRRGGETQYF. DNA for the CDR3: TGCAGTGCTAGAGGCCGCAGGGGAGGCGAGACCCAGTACTTC.

The chain couples TRBV7-2 to TRBJ2-1; 13 positions agree with TRBD2. CDR1 is SGHTA and CDR2 is FQGNSA in the germline V gene. Unmatched junction bases numbered 11, after V lost 8 bases and J lost 13 bases. This CDR3 is 14 amino acids long. The CDR3 nucleotides read TGTGCCAGCGCCGGGACTAGCGGGGCCTCCCCCCAGTTCTTC. It is translated as CASAGTSGASPQFF.

Comments on this clonotype: This may stem from a read error, because a much larger clone lies one nucleotide away. This chain connects TRBV7-8 to TRBJ2-1; no clear D gene. This CDR3 spans 16 amino acids. The V gene's germline CDR1 is SGHVS and CDR2 FQNEAQ. The CDR3 protein is CASSFTLSRYHNERFF. The CDR3 region has the DNA TGTGCCAGCAGTTTTACGCTCAGCAGATATCACAATGAGCGGTTCTTC. The full variable domain, in which reference TRBV7-8 and TRBJ2-1 provide the parts outside the CDR3, is GAGVSQSPRYKVAKRGQDVALRCDPISGHVSLFWYQQALGQGPEFLTYFQNEAQLDKSGLPSDRFFAERPEGSVSTLKIQRTQQEDSAVYLCASSFTLSRYHNERFFGPGTRLTVL.

This clonotype was seen more than once but under ten times. The junction shows a germline mismatch at one end, possibly a read error. This chain joins TRBV5-5 and TRBJ2-3; possible D gene TRBD2, 6 bases. Germline values: CDR1 SGHKS, CDR2 YYEKEE (reference sequence). This CDR3 has 13 residues. The CDR3: CASSLRLVDTQYF. As DNA, the CDR3 is TGCGCCAGCAGCTTAAGACTAGTAGATACGCAGTATTTT.

The genes are TRBV24-1 and TRBJ2-5, with D possibly being TRBD1 or TRBD2 (10 bases each). The assigned J gene may be wrong: the sequence end matches TRBJ2-1 better. CDR1 and CDR2 (germline): KGHDR, SFDVKD. The CDR3 length is 18 residues. Here the CDR3 reads CATSGTGDGLAGDNEQFF. CDR3 sequence (DNA): TGTGCCACCAGCGGGACAGGGGATGGGCTAGCGGGAGACAATGAGCAGTTCTTC.

This clonotype was observed a handful of times. This CDR3 reads CASTLAGFTDTQYF. The DNA for the CDR3 is TGTGCCAGCACACTAGCGGGGTTCACAGATACGCAGTATTTT. The chain carries TRBV6-6 and TRBJ2-3, with 10 bases that match TRBD2. There are 14 residues in the CDR3. Germline V lookup: CDR1 MNHNY, CDR2 SVGAGI (reference sequence). Trimming cost V 7 bases and J 2 bases; bases outside gene matches: 3.

In regard to this clonotype: A read error may produce the germline difference seen at one junction end. This chain uses TRBV28 with TRBJ2-7; 8 bases fit TRBD1. The germline V gene encodes CDR1 MDHEN and CDR2 SYDVKM. The CDR3 contains 14 residues. For the CDR3, the DNA is TGTACCAGCAGTCCGCAGGGGGCAGGAAACGAGCAGTACTTC. It codes for CTSSPQGAGNEQYF. Drawing the rest from reference TRBV28 and TRBJ2-7, the complete variable domain is DVKVTQSSRYLVKRTGEKVFLECVQDMDHENMFWYRQDPGLGLRLIYFSYDVKMKEKGDIPEGYSVSREKKERFSLILESASTNQTSMYLCTSSPQGAGNEQYFGPGTRLTVT.

Only a few counts were recorded for this clonotype. This may stem from a read error, because a much larger clone lies one nucleotide away. V is TRBV18 and J is TRBJ2-5; TRBD1 agrees at 8 bases. CDR1 and CDR2 from the germline V gene are KGHSH and LQKENI. The V segment lost 2 bases and the J segment 7 bases; nucleotides outside the gene matches: 6. The CDR3 is 14 residues long. The CDR3 DNA reads TGTGCCAGCTCACCAACAGGGGGAGGCGGGACCCAGTACTTC. It is translated as CASSPTGGGGTQYF.

For this clonotype: A read error is possible here, since a much larger clone lies one base away. The V and J genes are TRBV7-9 and TRBJ2-5, with D maybe TRBD1 (6 bases). This CDR3 comprises 12 residues. V was clipped by 8 bases and J by 4 bases, with 11 bases between them. The germline V gene encodes CDR1 SEHNR and CDR2 FQNEAQ (reference sequence). In DNA, the CDR3 is TGTGCCAGCTGCTGGGGGCCAGAGACCCAGTACTTC. It translates to CASCWGPETQYF.

J is TRBJ2-2 and V is TRBV12-3 or TRBV12-4; D remains ambiguous. Between the trimmed V and J ends, which lost 5 bases and 6 bases, there was a span of 7 bases. The CDR3 is 12 residues long. CDR3 bases: TGTGCCAGCAGTCCTCTCCCCGGGGAGCTGTTTTTT. Translating gives CASSPLPGELFF.

The V call is TRBV5-1, the J call TRBJ2-5; 9 nucleotides line up with TRBD2. With the DNA end fitting TRBJ2-1 better, the J assignment may be wrong. The CDR3 is made up of 15 amino acids. Germline V CDR1 and CDR2: SGHRS, YFSETQ. The CDR3 sequence: CASSLRTSDNNEQFF. CDR3 bases: TGCGCCAGCAGCTTGAGGACTAGCGACAACAATGAGCAGTTCTTC.

This clonotype was recorded many times. CDR3 DNA sequence: TGTGCCAGCAGCTTTTCTTCAGATCTAGATACGCAGTATTTT. Translated, it gives CASSFSSDLDTQYF. This chain joins TRBV7-2 and TRBJ2-3; D unresolved. This CDR3 is 14 amino acids long. V lost 3 bases to trimming and J lost 5 bases, with 12 bases between them. Germline CDR1 SGHTA, CDR2 FQGNSA.

This chain joins TRBV20-1 and TRBJ2-5, with 14 nucleotides matching TRBD2. V trimming: 6 bases; J trimming: 5 bases; junction bases outside the gene matches: 11. The germline V gene has CDR1 DFQATT and CDR2 SNEGSKA (reference sequence). The CDR3 is 16 residues long. CDR3 amino acids: CSANGLAGGSLETQYF. The CDR3 DNA follows: TGCAGTGCCAACGGACTAGCGGGAGGAAGTCTGGAGACCCAGTACTTC.

The rearrangement links TRBV7-9 to TRBJ2-1; D is perhaps TRBD1 (5 bases). The CDR3 covers 15 residues. Germline CDR1 and CDR2: SEHNR and FQNEAQ (reference sequence). Trimming cost V 3 bases and J 7 bases, with 16 bases left between them. The DNA for the CDR3 is TGTGCCAGCAGCTTTGCTCAGGGCGCAATGAATGAGCAGTTCTTC. Amino acid sequence: CASSFAQGAMNEQFF.

The chain uses TRBV27 and TRBJ1-5, with 7 bases that match TRBD1. The CDR3 spans 13 residues. Trimming cost V 5 bases and J 6 bases; bases outside gene matches: 4. Germline lookup yields CDR1 MNHEY and CDR2 SMNVEV (reference sequence). CDR3 region: CASSHRGAQPQHF. CDR3 DNA: TGTGCCAGCAGTCACAGGGGTGCTCAGCCCCAGCATTTT.